The entry below gives a single TCR beta chain sequence along with its context. UMIs and sample barcodes were carried by the TCR alpha and TCR beta cDNA libraries that 5'RACE produced using constant-segment primers. MiXCR, applied by TCRdb to the 5' RACE reads, yields one record per CDR3 protein. This table has under 300,000 distinct CDR3 sequences, around 16% appearing once. This sample was taken from a study of T-cell memory formation after mild COVID-19. V dropped 4 bases and J dropped 4; count of bases not matched to a gene: 22. This CDR3 region has 19 residues. The V gene's germline CDR1 is SGHRS and CDR2 YFSETQ.

The rearrangement links TRBV5-1 to TRBJ1-2; TRBD1 matches at 7 bases. The TCR originated in a man between 18 and 35 years old who had mild COVID-19 (a few samples of this study predate the infection). Cell type and time point are not known. Sequencing was performed on PBMCs or a T cell subset sorted from them (not recorded which). CDR3 region: CASSPARDRKRRSPYGYTF. The CDR3 region has the DNA TGCGCCAGCAGCCCGGCCCGGGACAGAAAAAGGCGATCCCCCTATGGCTACACCTTC.